This T cell receptor beta chain emerged from a study of cytomegalovirus exposure and HLA in healthy donors. Broader study findings: Later analysis placed DRB1 highest and HLA-C lowest in TCR association rates, which differed by HLA locus.

As regards this clone: Its cognate antigen is unknown.

With 7 bases clipped from V and 4 bases from J, the junction kept 7 bases outside the gene matches. Germline-derived CDR1 and CDR2 are MNHNS and SASEGT. This CDR3 is built from 15 residues. It was with 60 Vbeta and 13 Jbeta primers that the PCR ran. The table came from immunoSEQ multiplex PCR; TCRdb's copy has only in-frame clones and leaves some out. The data contain approximately 150,000 clones, roughly 78% of them singletons. Sequenced input: PBMCs. This chain joins TRBV6-1 and TRBJ2-1; TRBD1 aligns across 10 bases. This sequence originates from a woman aged 45-59 years in good health and CMV-seropositive. CDR3 sequence (DNA): TGTGCCAGCAATTCGAGGGGACAGGGGTACAATGAGCAGTTCTTC. Translation: CASNSRGQGYNEQFF.